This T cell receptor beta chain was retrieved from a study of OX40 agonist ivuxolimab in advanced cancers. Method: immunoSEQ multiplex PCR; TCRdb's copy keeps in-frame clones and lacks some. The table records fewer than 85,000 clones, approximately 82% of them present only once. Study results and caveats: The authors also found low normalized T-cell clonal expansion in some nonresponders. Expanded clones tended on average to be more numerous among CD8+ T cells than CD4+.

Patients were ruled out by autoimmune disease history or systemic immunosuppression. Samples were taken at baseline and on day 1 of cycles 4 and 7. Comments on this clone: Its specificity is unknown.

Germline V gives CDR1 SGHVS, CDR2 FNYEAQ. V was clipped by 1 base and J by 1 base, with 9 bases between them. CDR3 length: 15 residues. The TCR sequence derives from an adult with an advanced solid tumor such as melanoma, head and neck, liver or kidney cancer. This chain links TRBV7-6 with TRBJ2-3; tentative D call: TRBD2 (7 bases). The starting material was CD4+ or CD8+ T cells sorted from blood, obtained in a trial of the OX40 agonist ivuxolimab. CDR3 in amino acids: CASSLVGGRTDTQYF. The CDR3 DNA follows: TGTGCCAGCAGCTTAGTGGGGGGGCGCACAGATACGCAGTATTTT. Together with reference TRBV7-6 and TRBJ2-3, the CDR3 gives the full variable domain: GAGVSQSPRYKVTKRGQDVALRCDPISGHVSLYWYRQALGQGPEFLTYFNYEAQQDKSGLPNDRFSAERPEGSISTLTIQRTEQRDSAMYRCASSLVGGRTDTQYFGPGTRLTVL.